A single sample gave rise to the 15 T cell receptor beta chains below, sequenced in a study of T cells in Graves' hyperthyroidism and ophthalmopathy (dated by TCRdb to the late 2010s). The library was prepared using multiplex PCR. Sequencing was carried out with an Illumina HiSeq 2000. The TCR beta CDR3 regions were amplified from the RNA transcripts. The first round of RT-PCR for the TCR CDR3 was performed with the HTBI primer set and the Qiagen OneStep RT-PCR kit. TCRdb reanalyzed the raw reads on its own, using fastp at Q25 for trimming and MiXCR for clone calling, and kept in-frame beta chains. Rows are unified per CDR3 protein, each entry keeping the most common DNA and genes. The table for this sample lists roughly 350,000 distinct CDR3 sequences; around 15% of them were counted only once. The ten largest clones add up to 34% of the sample. The sample taken for sequencing was blood. These receptors all stem from a woman between 40 and 50 years old with Graves' ophthalmopathy.

This clonotype was counted ten times or more. The chain links TRBV20-1 to TRBJ2-5; D gene uncertain. Germline assignment: CDR1 DFQATT and CDR2 SNEGSKA (reference sequence). The CDR3 spans 11 residues. With 4 bases removed from V and 5 bases from J, the gap between germline ends came to 8 bases. CDR3 in amino acids: CSATGAETQYF. The DNA for the CDR3 is TGCAGTGCTACGGGTGCGGAGACCCAGTACTTC.

This clonotype was recorded at least ten times. V is TRBV11-2 and J is TRBJ2-3; possible D gene TRBD2, 5 bases. The CDR3 length is 17 residues. CDR1 is SGHAT, CDR2 FQNNGV, per germline. Trimming shortened V by 1 base and J by 5 bases, and 19 bases separated the two germline ends. The CDR3 nucleotides read TGTGCCAGCAGCTTAGGATCGGGATCCCCTATCGGAGATACGCAGTATTTT. It translates to CASSLGSGSPIGDTQYF.

Of note for this clonotype: Just one base apart from a much larger clone, this may be a read error. The CDR3 region has the DNA TGTGCCAGCGGCGCCACCACCCGCACTGAAGCTTTCTTT. Residues: CASGATTRTEAFF. J is TRBJ1-1 and V is TRBV9; no reliable D call. V was shortened by 7 bases and J by 4 bases, with 14 bases between the two germline ends. Per the germline V gene, CDR1 is SGDLS and CDR2 is YYNGEE. The CDR3 consists of 13 residues.

This clonotype was picked up many times. For the CDR3, the DNA is TGTGCCAGCAGTTTCTTGACTAGCGGGAGGGAGGGGGACAATGAGCAGTTCTTC. Translated, it gives CASSFLTSGREGDNEQFF. The chain has TRBV28 and TRBJ2-1; 14 bases fit TRBD2. This CDR3 contains 18 residues. V was clipped by 3 bases and J by 5 bases; unmatched bases: 9. The germline V gene encodes CDR1 MDHEN and CDR2 SYDVKM. The full variable domain, with the rest looked up from reference TRBV28 and TRBJ2-1, is DVKVTQSSRYLVKRTGEKVFLECVQDMDHENMFWYRQDPGLGLRLIYFSYDVKMKEKGDIPEGYSVSREKKERFSLILESASTNQTSMYLCASSFLTSGREGDNEQFFGPGTRLTVL.

In its sample, this clonotype was seen a few times. The rearrangement joins TRBV20-1 to TRBJ1-2, with 7 bases fitting TRBD1. The CDR3 loop spans 13 amino acids. Germline CDR1 reads DFQATT; CDR2 reads SNEGSKA (reference sequence). V trimming: 4 bases; J trimming: 8 bases; junction bases outside the gene matches: 10. The CDR3 bases are TGCAGTGCTAAAGAGGGACAGTTCTCGGGCTACACCTTC. Amino acid sequence: CSAKEGQFSGYTF.

The chain has TRBV6-5 and TRBJ1-4; no definite D call. V was cut by 0 bases and J by 5 bases, with 1 base left in between. Germline V gene data show CDR1 as MNHEY and CDR2 as SVGAGI. The CDR3 extends over 12 amino acids. CDR3 residues: CASSYSNEKLFF. CDR3 DNA: TGTGCCAGCAGTTACTCCAATGAAAAACTGTTTTTT.

This clonotype was found many times. The V gene is TRBV20-1, the J gene TRBJ2-7; 8 bases line up with TRBD2. The CDR3 is made up of 14 amino acids. Per the germline V gene, CDR1 is DFQATT and CDR2 is SNEGSKA (reference sequence). Unmatched junction bases numbered 9, after V lost 4 bases and J lost 4 bases. Here the CDR3 DNA reads TGCAGTGCTAAGCAACAGAGCGGGGGTTACGAGCAGTACTTC. Amino acids: CSAKQQSGGYEQYF.

The sample holds many counts of this clonotype. The chain links TRBV7-2 to TRBJ2-7; TRBD2 aligns across 13 bases. The CDR3 runs to 14 residues. Germline values: CDR1 SGHTA, CDR2 FQGNSA. Trimming removed 3 bases from V and 7 bases from J; junction bases left unmatched: 3. The CDR3 protein is CASSLTSGRSEQYF. The CDR3 DNA follows: TGTGCCAGCAGCTTGACTAGCGGGAGGAGTGAGCAGTACTTC.

The chain recombines TRBV28 with TRBJ2-2; perhaps D is TRBD1 or TRBD2 (6 bases each). Germline loops: CDR1 MDHEN, CDR2 SYDVKM. The CDR3 loop spans 14 amino acids. V lost 10 bases, J lost 1 base, and 13 bases lay in between. CDR3 protein: CAIARGGNTGELFF. In nucleotides, the CDR3 is TGTGCCATCGCCAGGGGAGGGAACACCGGGGAGCTGTTTTTT.

This clonotype was counted many times. The rearrangement uses TRBV25-1 and TRBJ1-2; no firm D call. The V and J ends lost 4 bases and 7 bases respectively, with 10 bases between them. Germline CDR1 and CDR2: MGHDK and SYGVNS. The CDR3 spans 12 residues. CDR3 sequence reads: CASSGAMSGYTF. The CDR3 DNA follows: TGTGCCAGCAGTGGGGCTATGAGTGGCTACACCTTC.

The chain uses TRBV10-1 and TRBJ2-3; D remains ambiguous. V was shortened by 6 bases and J by 1 base, with 8 bases between the two germline ends. This CDR3 is 13 amino acids long. The germline V gene has CDR1 WNHNN and CDR2 SYGVQD (reference sequence). CDR3 bases: TGCGCCAGCAGAGACCAGGGCACAGATACGCAGTATTTT. Its protein product is CASRDQGTDTQYF.

This clonotype was counted at least ten times. The chain recombines TRBV14 with TRBJ1-1; maybe TRBD1 (5 bases). The V and J ends lost 4 bases and 5 bases respectively, with 11 bases between them. CDR1 is SGHDN, CDR2 FVKESK, per germline. The CDR3 is made up of 13 amino acids. The CDR3 protein is CASSPPWGTEAFF. Written as DNA, the CDR3 is TGTGCCAGCAGCCCTCCTTGGGGGACTGAAGCTTTCTTT.

This clonotype occurred a few times. The rearrangement links TRBV19 to TRBJ2-7; 8 nucleotides match TRBD1. V gave up 3 bases and J gave up 7 bases; unmatched junction bases: 11. Germline loops: CDR1 LNHDA, CDR2 SQIVND (reference sequence). The CDR3 consists of 15 residues. The CDR3 loop reads CASSIVGQGAGEQYF. CDR3 nucleotides: TGTGCCAGTAGTATTGTAGGACAGGGAGCGGGTGAGCAGTACTTC. Combining the CDR3 with reference TRBV19 and TRBJ2-7 gives the whole variable domain DGGITQSPKYLFRKEGQNVTLSCEQNLNHDAMYWYRQDPGQGLRLIYYSQIVNDFQKGDIAEGYSVSREKKESFPLTVTSAQKNPTAFYLCASSIVGQGAGEQYFGPGTRLTVT.

The V and J genes are TRBV12-5 and TRBJ1-6, with D hard to call. Germline loops: CDR1 LGHNT, CDR2 FRNRAP. V dropped 1 base and J dropped 0 bases, with 1 base sitting between them. The CDR3 totals 14 residues. CDR3: CASGLDSYNSPLHF. DNA of the CDR3: TGTGCTAGTGGTTTGGACTCCTATAATTCACCCCTCCACTTT.

This clonotype was detected many times. The rearrangement joins TRBV19 to TRBJ1-1, with TRBD1 as a possible D gene (6 bases). Trimming cost V 9 bases and J 1 base, with 15 bases left between them. CDR1 and CDR2 from the germline V gene are LNHDA and SQIVND (reference sequence). This CDR3 spans 14 amino acids. The CDR3 sequence: CASGDRSWNTEAFF. For the CDR3, the DNA is TGTGCCAGCGGAGACAGGTCCTGGAACACTGAAGCTTTCTTT.